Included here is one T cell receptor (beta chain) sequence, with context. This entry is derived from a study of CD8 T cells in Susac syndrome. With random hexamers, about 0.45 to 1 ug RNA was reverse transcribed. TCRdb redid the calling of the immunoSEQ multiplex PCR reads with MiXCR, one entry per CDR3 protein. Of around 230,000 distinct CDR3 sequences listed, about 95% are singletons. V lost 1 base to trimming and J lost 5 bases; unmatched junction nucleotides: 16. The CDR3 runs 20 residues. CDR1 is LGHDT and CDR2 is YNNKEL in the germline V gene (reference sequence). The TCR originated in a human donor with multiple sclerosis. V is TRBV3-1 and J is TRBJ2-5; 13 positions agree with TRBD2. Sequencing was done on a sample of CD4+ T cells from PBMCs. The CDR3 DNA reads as TGTGCCAGCAGCCAAGTTCCCCCGGGACTAGCGGGACCCTCCCGGGAGACCCAGTACTTC. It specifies CASSQVPPGLAGPSRETQYF.